This TCR beta chain derives from a study of T cell responses to AZD1222 COVID-19 vaccine. Broader study findings: Repertoires were sampled only after the peak T cell response. Among those given AZD1222, only six or seven were seropositive at baseline. White British donors predominated, females outnumbered males, and clonal diversity was possibly underestimated. Spike-specific TCR breadth and depth were elevated following two AZD1222 doses.

Trimming cost V 1 base and J 2 bases, with 12 bases left between them. Germline CDR1 and CDR2: SGHVS and FQNEAQ. The CDR3 loop spans 16 amino acids. As concerns this clone: Its matching antigen is unknown.

Clones were sequenced by immunoSEQ multiplex PCR, and TCRdb holds only the in-frame ones, with some missing. In the table there are about 150,000 clones, around 90% of which are singletons. The material sequenced was peripheral blood, taken on day 0 of AZD1222 vaccination. The sequence was obtained from an adult in good health. This chain uses TRBV7-8 with TRBJ1-5; D ambiguous. As DNA, the CDR3 is TGTGCCAGCAGCTTAGATCGGAGGAGAGGCAATCAGCCCCAGCATTTT. This gives the protein CASSLDRRRGNQPQHF.